These 11 T cell receptor beta chains share one sample of origin, sequenced in a study of blood T cells in healthy people across ages. Next came a second PCR, run for about 7 to 12 cycles, which used a sample-barcoded 5' primer along with a J-beta primer mix. Each CDR3 protein gets one entry after TCRdb re-called the 5' RACE reads with MiXCR. Counted here are about 1.1 million distinct CDR3 sequences, roughly two fifths occurring once; the ten biggest clones make up around 13%. The sample taken for sequencing was blood. All receptors come from a man aged 18 to 35 in good health.

V usage is TRBV6-2 or TRBV6-3 and J usage is TRBJ1-2; 7 bases are a match to TRBD1. CDR3 length: 16 residues. V dropped 6 bases and J dropped 7; count of bases not matched to a gene: 17. Germline loops: CDR1 MNHEY, CDR2 SVGEGT. CDR3 bases: TGTGCCAGCAGACGAATGGGACAGCCGGGCCTTGGTGGCTACACCTTC. This codes for CASRRMGQPGLGGYTF.

At least ten counts were recorded for this clonotype. The chain links TRBV7-9 to TRBJ1-2; unclear D gene. Germline V lookup: CDR1 SEHNR, CDR2 FQNEAQ (reference sequence). Trimming left V 5 bases short and J 2 bases short, with 12 bases between. The CDR3 consists of 14 residues. CDR3 in DNA: TGTGCCAGCAGCCGGACGGACTTAAACTATGGCTACACCTTC. This encodes CASSRTDLNYGYTF.

The rearrangement links TRBV20-1 to TRBJ2-4, with D possibly TRBD2 on 5 matching bases. The end of the DNA aligns better with TRBJ2-7, so the J call may be wrong. CDR3 size: 16 residues. The germline V gene encodes CDR1 DFQATT and CDR2 SNEGSKA (reference sequence). The CDR3 region has the DNA TGCAGTGCTCTGACACGGACGGGAACCACACCCTACGAGCAGTACTTC. Its translation is CSALTRTGTTPYEQYF.

This clonotype has a single count. The rearrangement uses TRBV12-3 or TRBV12-4 and TRBJ2-4, with 12 bases identical to TRBD2. The J call may be incorrect, as the DNA end agrees better with TRBJ2-5. The CDR3 contains 15 residues. The chain's CDR3 is CASILAGGRGETQYF. The CDR3, as DNA: TGTGCCAGCATTCTAGCGGGGGGGCGAGGAGAGACCCAGTACTTC.

This rearrangement joins TRBV12-3 or TRBV12-4 to TRBJ2-1; TRBD1 or TRBD2 may be the D gene (5 bases each). The CDR3 totals 15 residues. The V and J ends lost 2 bases and 3 bases respectively, with 11 bases between them. This CDR3 is CASSLLGTDYNEQFF. As DNA, the CDR3 is TGTGCCAGCAGTTTACTTGGGACCGACTACAATGAGCAGTTCTTC.

The rearrangement uses TRBV5-6 and TRBJ2-7, with 8 bases that match TRBD2. The CDR3 has 14 amino acids. CDR1 is SGHDT and CDR2 is YYEEEE in the germline V gene. J gave up 7 bases and V 4 bases, and 10 bases lay outside the gene matches. The DNA for the CDR3 is TGTGCCAGCAGCCCCCGGGGGGGCTGGAATGAGCAGTACTTC. It yields the protein CASSPRGGWNEQYF.

This clonotype was picked up a small number of times. The CDR3 DNA is TGTGCCAGCAGTAACCGACAGGGGAGCTCCTATAATTCACCCCTCCACTTT. The encoded protein is CASSNRQGSSYNSPLHF. The chain uses TRBV2 and TRBJ1-6, with 8 nucleotides matching TRBD1. V dropped 5 bases and J dropped 0; count of bases not matched to a gene: 6. The CDR3 sequence is 17 residues long. Per the germline V gene, CDR1 is SNHLY and CDR2 is FYNNEI.

V is TRBV11-3 and J is TRBJ2-5, with 7 bases that match TRBD2. From germline, CDR1 is SGHNT and CDR2 YENEEA. The trim removed 4 bases at V and 5 bases at J, leaving 7 bases unmatched. The CDR3 totals 14 residues. Written as DNA, the CDR3 is TGTGCCAGCAGCTATTACCGGGAGGAGGAGACCCAGTACTTC. As protein: CASSYYREEETQYF.

CDR3 sequence: CASSMDGLARNEQFF. Here the CDR3 DNA reads TGTGCCAGCAGCATGGATGGGCTAGCGCGGAATGAGCAGTTCTTC. The rearrangement joins TRBV7-2 to TRBJ2-1; weak D call: TRBD2 (6 bases). Trimming took off 5 bases at V and 7 bases at J, with 18 bases between the two ends. This CDR3 is built from 15 residues. Germline V lookup: CDR1 SGHTA, CDR2 FQGNSA. Full variable domain (remainder filled in from reference TRBV7-2 and TRBJ2-1): GAGVSQSPSNKVTEKGKDVELRCDPISGHTALYWYRQSLGQGLEFLIYFQGNSAPDKSGLPSDRFSAERTGGSVSTLTIQRTQQEDSAVYLCASSMDGLARNEQFFGPGTRLTVL.

This chain joins TRBV6-6 and TRBJ1-5; D is uncertain. The germline gives CDR1 MNHNY, CDR2 SVGAGI (reference sequence). The CDR3 contains 13 residues. Trimming cost V 7 bases and J 7 bases, with 14 bases left between them. CDR3 amino acids: CASTVLRRQPQHF. The CDR3 DNA reads as TGTGCCAGCACGGTGCTGCGAAGACAGCCCCAGCATTTT.

The chain recombines TRBV12-5 with TRBJ1-2, with 7 positions matching TRBD1. V dropped 5 bases and J dropped 2; count of bases not matched to a gene: 11. Germline V gene sequence: CDR1 LGHNT, CDR2 FRNRAP. CDR3 size: 16 residues. In DNA form, the CDR3 reads TGTGCTAGTGGTACTCCGGACAGGACGAGAAACTATGGCTACACCTTC. Amino acid sequence: CASGTPDRTRNYGYTF.